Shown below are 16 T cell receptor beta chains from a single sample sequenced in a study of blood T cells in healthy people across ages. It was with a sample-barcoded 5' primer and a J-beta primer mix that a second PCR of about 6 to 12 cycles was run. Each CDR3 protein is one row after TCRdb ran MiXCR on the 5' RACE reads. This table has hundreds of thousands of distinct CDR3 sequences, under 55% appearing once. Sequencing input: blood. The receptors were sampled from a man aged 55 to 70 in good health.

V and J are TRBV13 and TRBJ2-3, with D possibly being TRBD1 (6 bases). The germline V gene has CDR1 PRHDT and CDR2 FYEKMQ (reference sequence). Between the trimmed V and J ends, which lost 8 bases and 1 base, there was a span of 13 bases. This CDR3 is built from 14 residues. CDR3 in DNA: TGTGCCAGCTCAGTGAGACAGGGCACAGATACGCAGTATTTT. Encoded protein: CASSVRQGTDTQYF.

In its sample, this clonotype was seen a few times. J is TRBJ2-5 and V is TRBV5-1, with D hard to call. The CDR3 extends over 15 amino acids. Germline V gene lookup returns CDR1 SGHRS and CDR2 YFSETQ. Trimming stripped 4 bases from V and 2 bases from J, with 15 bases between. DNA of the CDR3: TGCGCCAGCAGCCCCGAAGGCTCGAGGCAAGAGACCCAGTACTTC. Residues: CASSPEGSRQETQYF.

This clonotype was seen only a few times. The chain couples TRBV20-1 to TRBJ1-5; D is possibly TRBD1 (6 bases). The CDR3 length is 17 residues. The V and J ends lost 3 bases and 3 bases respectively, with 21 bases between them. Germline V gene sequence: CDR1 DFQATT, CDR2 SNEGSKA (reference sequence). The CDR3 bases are TGCAGTGCTAGCAGGGGAGTTTTGAGGGGCAACAATCAGCCCCAGCATTTT. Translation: CSASRGVLRGNNQPQHF.

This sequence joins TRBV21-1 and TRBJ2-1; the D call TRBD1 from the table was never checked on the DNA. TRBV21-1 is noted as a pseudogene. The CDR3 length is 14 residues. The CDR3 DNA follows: TGTGCCAGCAGCAAAAGGGGGACAGGGAATGAGCAGTTCTTC. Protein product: CASSKRGTGNEQFF.

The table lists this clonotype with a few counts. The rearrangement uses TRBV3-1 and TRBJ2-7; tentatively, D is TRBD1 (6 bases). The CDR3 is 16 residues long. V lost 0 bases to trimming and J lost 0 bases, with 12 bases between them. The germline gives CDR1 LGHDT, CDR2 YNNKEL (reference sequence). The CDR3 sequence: CASSQDRHRDSYEQYF. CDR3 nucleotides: TGTGCCAGCAGCCAAGATCGTCACAGGGACTCCTACGAGCAGTACTTC.

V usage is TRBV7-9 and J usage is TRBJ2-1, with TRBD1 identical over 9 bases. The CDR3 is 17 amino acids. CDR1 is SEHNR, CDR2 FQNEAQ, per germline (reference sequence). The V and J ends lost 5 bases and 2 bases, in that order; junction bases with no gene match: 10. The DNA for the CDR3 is TGTGCCAGCAGCCCTTCTGGGACAGGGTATGCCTACAATGAGCAGTTCTTC. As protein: CASSPSGTGYAYNEQFF.

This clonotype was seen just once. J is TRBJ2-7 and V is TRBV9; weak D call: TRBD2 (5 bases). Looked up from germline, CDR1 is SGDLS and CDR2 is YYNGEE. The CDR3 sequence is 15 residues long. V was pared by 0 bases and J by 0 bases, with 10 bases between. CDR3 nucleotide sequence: TGTGCCAGCAGCGTAGGCATTGGAGGCTCCTACGAGCAGTACTTC. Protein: CASSVGIGGSYEQYF.

The CDR3 spells CASSLSFAGAGDTQYF. The DNA for the CDR3 is TGTGCCAGCAGCTTAAGTTTTGCGGGGGCGGGGGATACGCAGTATTTT. V and J are TRBV7-2 and TRBJ2-3, with a possible D match to TRBD2 (7 bases). This CDR3 comprises 16 residues. CDR1 is SGHTA and CDR2 is FQGNSA in the germline V gene. Trimming removed 2 bases from V and 6 bases from J, with 18 bases in between.

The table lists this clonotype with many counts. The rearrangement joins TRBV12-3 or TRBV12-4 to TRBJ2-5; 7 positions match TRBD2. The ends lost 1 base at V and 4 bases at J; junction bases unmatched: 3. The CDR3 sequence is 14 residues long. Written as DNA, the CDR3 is TGTGCCAGCAGTTTAGTCTGGGGGGGAGAGACCCAGTACTTC. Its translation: CASSLVWGGETQYF.

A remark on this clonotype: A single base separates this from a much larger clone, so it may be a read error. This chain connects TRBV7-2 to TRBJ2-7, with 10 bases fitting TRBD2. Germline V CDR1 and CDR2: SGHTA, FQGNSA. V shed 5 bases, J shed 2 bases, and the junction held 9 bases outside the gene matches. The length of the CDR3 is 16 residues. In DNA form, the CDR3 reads TGTGCCAGCAGCACATTTGGGACTAGCGTCGCCTACGAGCAGTACTTC. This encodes CASSTFGTSVAYEQYF. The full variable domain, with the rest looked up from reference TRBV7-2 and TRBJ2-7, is GAGVSQSPSNKVTEKGKDVELRCDPISGHTALYWYRQSLGQGLEFLIYFQGNSAPDKSGLPSDRFSAERTGGSVSTLTIQRTQQEDSAVYLCASSTFGTSVAYEQYFGPGTRLTVT.

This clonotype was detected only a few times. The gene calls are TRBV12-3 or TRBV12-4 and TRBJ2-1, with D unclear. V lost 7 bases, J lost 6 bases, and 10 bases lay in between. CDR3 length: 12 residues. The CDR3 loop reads CASTTQANEQFF. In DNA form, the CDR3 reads TGTGCCAGCACCACTCAAGCCAATGAGCAGTTCTTC.

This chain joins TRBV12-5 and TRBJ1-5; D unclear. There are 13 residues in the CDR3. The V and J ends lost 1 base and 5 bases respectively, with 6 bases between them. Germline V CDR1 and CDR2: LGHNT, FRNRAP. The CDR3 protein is CASGLDGDQPQHF. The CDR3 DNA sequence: TGTGCTAGTGGTTTGGATGGGGATCAGCCCCAGCATTTT.

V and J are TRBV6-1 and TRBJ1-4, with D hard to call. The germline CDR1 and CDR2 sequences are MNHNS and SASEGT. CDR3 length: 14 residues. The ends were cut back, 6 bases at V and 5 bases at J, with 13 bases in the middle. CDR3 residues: CASRPESINEKLFF. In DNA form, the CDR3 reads TGTGCCAGCAGGCCAGAGAGTATAAATGAAAAACTGTTTTTT.

As DNA, the CDR3 is TGTGCCAGCAGCCGGGGTGGGGAGGTGACCCAGTACTTC. This sequence encodes CASSRGGEVTQYF. The V and J genes are TRBV3-1 and TRBJ2-7; tentative D call: TRBD2 (6 bases). The DNA end is more similar to TRBJ2-5, so the J call may be wrong. CDR3 size: 13 residues. Germline CDR1 LGHDT, CDR2 YNNKEL (reference sequence).

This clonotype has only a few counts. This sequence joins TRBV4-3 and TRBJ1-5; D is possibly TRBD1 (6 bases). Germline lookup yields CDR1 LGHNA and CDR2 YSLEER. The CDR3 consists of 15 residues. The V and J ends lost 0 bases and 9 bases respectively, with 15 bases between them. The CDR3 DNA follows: TGCGCCAGCAGCCAAGATTGGTCCGGGGGCGCGCCCCAGCATTTT. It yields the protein CASSQDWSGGAPQHF.

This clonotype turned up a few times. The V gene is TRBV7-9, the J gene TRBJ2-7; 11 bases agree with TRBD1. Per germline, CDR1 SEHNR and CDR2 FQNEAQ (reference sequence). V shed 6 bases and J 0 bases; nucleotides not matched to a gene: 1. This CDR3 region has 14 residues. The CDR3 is CASRGTGGSYEQYF. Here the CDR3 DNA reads TGTGCCAGCAGAGGGACAGGGGGCTCCTACGAGCAGTACTTC.